These 2 T cell receptor beta chains were sequenced from one sample in a study of CD8 T cells in Susac syndrome. Reverse transcription of about 0.5 to 1 ug RNA used random hexamers. TCRdb analysed the immunoSEQ multiplex PCR reads with MiXCR anew, one entry per CDR3 protein. The sample consists of approximately 200,000 distinct CDR3 sequences, 90% to 95% of them appearing once. Sequencing was carried out using CD4+ T cells from PBMCs. Receptors originate from a human donor with multiple sclerosis.

The chain couples TRBV27 to TRBJ2-5; 7 nucleotides match TRBD1. The CDR3 length is 16 residues. Germline lookup yields CDR1 MNHEY and CDR2 SMNVEV (reference sequence). Trimming took 8 bases from V and 5 from J; bases not matched to a gene: 17. The DNA of the CDR3 is TGTGCCAGCCGATCTAGGGGGACAGATATCCTCGAGACCCAGTACTTC. Translating gives CASRSRGTDILETQYF.

This chain joins TRBV20-1 and TRBJ1-1; the match to TRBD1 covers 10 bases. The trim removed 6 bases at V and 11 bases at J, leaving 9 bases unmatched. The CDR3 contains 12 residues. The V gene's germline CDR1 is DFQATT and CDR2 SNEGSKA (reference sequence). The CDR3 region is CSATPGQGPAFF. CDR3 nucleotide sequence: TGCAGTGCAACCCCGGGACAGGGGCCCGCTTTCTTT.